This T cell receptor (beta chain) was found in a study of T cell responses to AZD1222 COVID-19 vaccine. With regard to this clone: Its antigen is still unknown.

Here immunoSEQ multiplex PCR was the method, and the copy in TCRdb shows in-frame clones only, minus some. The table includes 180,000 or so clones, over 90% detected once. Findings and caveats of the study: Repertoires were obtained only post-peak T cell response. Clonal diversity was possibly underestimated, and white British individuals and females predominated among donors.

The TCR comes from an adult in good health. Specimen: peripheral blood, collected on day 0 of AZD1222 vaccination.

The CDR3 loop reads CASSSHLRGAEDGYTF. DNA of the CDR3: TGTGCCAGCAGCTCACACCTCAGGGGAGCTGAGGATGGCTACACCTTC. The chain recombines TRBV6-6 with TRBJ1-2; D might be TRBD1 (6 bases). CDR1 is MNHNY, CDR2 SVGAGI, per germline (reference sequence). CDR3 size: 16 residues. V lost 6 bases to trimming and J lost 6 bases, with 23 bases between them.